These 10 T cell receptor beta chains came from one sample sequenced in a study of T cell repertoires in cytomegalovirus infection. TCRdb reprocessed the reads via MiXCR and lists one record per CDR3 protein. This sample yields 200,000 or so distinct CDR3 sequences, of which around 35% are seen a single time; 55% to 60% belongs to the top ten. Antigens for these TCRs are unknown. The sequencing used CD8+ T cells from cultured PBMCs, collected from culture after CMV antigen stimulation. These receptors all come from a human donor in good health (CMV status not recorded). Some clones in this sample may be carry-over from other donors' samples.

The CDR3 loop is CASSSWTANQPQHF. CDR3 DNA sequence: TGTGCCAGCAGCTCTTGGACAGCTAATCAGCCCCAGCATTTT. The rearrangement links TRBV5-5 to TRBJ1-5, with a tentative D call TRBD1 (6 bases). V dropped 3 bases and J dropped 4 bases, with 11 bases sitting between them. Germline values: CDR1 SGHKS, CDR2 YYEKEE (reference sequence). The CDR3 has 14 residues.

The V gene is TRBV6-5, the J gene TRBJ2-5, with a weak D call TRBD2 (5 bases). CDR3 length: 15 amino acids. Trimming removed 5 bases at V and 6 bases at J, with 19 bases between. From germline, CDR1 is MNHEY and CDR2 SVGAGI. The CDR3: CASSPRGRLEKTQYF. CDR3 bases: TGTGCCAGCAGTCCACGGGGTAGGCTAGAGAAGACCCAGTACTTC.

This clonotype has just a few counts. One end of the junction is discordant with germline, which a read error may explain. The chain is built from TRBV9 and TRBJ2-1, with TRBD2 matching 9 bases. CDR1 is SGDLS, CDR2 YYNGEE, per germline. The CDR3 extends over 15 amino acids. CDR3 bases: TGTGCCAGCAACGTAAGGGCGGGGGGGCCCGTTGAGCAGTTCTTC. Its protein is CASNVRAGGPVEQFF.

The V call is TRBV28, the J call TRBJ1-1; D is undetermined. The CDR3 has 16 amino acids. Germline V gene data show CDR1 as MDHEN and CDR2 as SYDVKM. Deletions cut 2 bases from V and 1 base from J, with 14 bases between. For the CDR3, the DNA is TGTGCCAGCAGTTTAGAGCGGGTCATCTGGAACACTGAAGCTTTCTTT. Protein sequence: CASSLERVIWNTEAFF.

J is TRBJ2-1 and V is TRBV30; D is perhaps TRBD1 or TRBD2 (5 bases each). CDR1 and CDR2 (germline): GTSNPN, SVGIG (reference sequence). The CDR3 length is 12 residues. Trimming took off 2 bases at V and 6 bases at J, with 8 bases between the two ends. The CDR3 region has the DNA TGTGCCTGGAGTTCTGGGGGCAATGAGCAGTTCTTC. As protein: CAWSSGGNEQFF.

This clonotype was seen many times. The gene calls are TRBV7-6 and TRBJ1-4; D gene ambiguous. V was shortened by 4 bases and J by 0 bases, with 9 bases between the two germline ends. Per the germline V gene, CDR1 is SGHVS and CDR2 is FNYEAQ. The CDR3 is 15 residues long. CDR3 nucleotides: TGTGCCAGCAGCTCACAATTATCAACTAATGAAAAACTGTTTTTT. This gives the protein CASSSQLSTNEKLFF.

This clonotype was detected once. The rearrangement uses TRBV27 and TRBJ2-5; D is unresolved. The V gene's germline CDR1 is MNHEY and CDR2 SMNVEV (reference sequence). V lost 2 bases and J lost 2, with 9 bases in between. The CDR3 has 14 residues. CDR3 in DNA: TGTGCCAGCAGTTTAAGGATCTCACAAGAGACCCAGTACTTC. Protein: CASSLRISQETQYF.

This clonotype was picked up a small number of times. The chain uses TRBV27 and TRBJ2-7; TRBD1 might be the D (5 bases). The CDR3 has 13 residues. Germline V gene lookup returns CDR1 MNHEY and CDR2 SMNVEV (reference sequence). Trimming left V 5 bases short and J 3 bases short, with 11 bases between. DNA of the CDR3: TGTGCCAGCAGTCTGACAGAAGACTACGAGCAGTACTTC. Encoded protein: CASSLTEDYEQYF.

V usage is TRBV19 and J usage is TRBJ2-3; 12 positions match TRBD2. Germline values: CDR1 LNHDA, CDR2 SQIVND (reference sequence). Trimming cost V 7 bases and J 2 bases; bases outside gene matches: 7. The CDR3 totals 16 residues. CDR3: CASTRTSGAPTDTQYF. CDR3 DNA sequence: TGTGCCAGTACCCGGACTAGCGGGGCGCCCACAGATACGCAGTATTTT.

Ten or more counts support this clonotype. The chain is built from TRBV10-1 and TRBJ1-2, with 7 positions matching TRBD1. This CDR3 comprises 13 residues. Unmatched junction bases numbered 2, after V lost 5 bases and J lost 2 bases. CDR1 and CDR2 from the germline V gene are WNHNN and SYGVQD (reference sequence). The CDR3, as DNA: TGCGCCAGCAGTAAACAGGGGAACTATGGCTACACCTTC. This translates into CASSKQGNYGYTF.